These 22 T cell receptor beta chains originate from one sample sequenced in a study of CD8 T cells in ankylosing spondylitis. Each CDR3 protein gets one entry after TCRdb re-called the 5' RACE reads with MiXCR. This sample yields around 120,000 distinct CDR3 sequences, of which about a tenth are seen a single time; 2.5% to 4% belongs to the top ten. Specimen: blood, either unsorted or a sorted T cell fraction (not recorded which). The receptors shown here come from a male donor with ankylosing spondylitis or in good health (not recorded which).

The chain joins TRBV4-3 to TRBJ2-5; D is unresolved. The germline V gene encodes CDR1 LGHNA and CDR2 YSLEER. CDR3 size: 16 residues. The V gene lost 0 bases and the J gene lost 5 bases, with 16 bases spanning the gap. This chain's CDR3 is CASSQDEAAPWETQYF. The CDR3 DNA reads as TGCGCCAGCAGCCAAGATGAGGCAGCCCCATGGGAGACCCAGTACTTC.

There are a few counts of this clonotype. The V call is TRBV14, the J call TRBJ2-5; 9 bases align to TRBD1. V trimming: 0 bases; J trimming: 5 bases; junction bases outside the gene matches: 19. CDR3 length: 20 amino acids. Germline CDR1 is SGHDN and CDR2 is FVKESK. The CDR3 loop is CASSQDLPPPTGGVWETQYF. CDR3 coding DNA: TGTGCCAGCAGCCAAGATCTCCCCCCGCCAACAGGGGGCGTATGGGAGACCCAGTACTTC.

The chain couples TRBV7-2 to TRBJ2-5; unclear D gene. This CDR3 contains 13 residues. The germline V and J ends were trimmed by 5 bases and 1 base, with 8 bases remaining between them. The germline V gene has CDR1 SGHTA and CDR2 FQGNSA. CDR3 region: CASSNAVQETQYF. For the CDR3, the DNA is TGTGCCAGCAGCAACGCGGTCCAAGAGACCCAGTACTTC.

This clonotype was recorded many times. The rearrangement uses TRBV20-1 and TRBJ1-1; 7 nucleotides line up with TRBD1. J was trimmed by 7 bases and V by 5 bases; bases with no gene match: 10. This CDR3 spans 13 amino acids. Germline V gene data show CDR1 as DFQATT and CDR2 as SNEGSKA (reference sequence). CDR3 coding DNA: TGCAGTGCTTTAAGTTCAGGGGGGATTGAAGCTTTCTTT. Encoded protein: CSALSSGGIEAFF.

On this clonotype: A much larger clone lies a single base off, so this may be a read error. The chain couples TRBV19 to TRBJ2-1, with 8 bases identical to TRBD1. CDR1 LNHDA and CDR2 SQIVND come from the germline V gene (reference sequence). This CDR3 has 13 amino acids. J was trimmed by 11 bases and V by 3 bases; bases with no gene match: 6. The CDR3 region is CASSMDRVNQQFF. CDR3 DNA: TGTGCCAGTAGTATGGACAGGGTGAATCAGCAGTTCTTC.

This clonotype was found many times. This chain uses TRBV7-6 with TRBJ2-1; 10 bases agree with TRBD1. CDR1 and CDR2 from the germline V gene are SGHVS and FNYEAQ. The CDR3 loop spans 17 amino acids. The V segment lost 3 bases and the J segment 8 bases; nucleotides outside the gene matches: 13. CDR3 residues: CASSLHQRGTGVDEQFF. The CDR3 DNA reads TGTGCCAGCAGCTTGCATCAACGAGGGACAGGGGTGGATGAGCAGTTCTTC.

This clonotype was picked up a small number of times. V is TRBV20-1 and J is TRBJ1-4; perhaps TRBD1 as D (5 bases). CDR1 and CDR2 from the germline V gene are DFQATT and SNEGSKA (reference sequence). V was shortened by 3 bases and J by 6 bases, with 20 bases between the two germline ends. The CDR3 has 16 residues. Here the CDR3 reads CSASWQGGPNDEKLFF. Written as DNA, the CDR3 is TGCAGTGCTAGCTGGCAGGGAGGCCCTAATGATGAAAAACTGTTTTTT.

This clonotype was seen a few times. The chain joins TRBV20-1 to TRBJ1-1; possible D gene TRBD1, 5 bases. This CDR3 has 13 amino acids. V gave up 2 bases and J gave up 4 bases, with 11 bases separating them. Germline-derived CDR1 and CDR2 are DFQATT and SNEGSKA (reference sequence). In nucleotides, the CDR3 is TGCAGTGCTAGATTTCCAGGGCTCACTGAAGCTTTCTTT. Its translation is CSARFPGLTEAFF.

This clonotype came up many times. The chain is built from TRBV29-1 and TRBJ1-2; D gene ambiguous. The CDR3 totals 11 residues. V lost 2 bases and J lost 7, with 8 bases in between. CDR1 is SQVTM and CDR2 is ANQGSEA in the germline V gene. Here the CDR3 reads CSVEQPSGYTF. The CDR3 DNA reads TGCAGCGTTGAACAACCCTCTGGCTACACCTTC.

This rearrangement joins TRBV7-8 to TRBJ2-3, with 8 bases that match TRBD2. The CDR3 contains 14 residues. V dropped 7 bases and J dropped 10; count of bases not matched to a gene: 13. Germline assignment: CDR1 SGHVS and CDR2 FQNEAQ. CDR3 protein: CASTTGRALFAQYF. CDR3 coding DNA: TGTGCCAGCACAACCGGGAGGGCCCTTTTTGCGCAGTATTTT.

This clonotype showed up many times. CDR3 residues: CSARGSFGGEIYEQYF. The CDR3, as DNA: TGCAGTGCTAGAGGGTCCTTCGGGGGTGAAATCTACGAGCAGTACTTC. The chain employs TRBV20-1 and TRBJ2-7, with D perhaps TRBD2 (6 bases). V dropped 1 base and J dropped 3 bases, with 19 bases sitting between them. Germline values: CDR1 DFQATT, CDR2 SNEGSKA (reference sequence). CDR3 size: 16 residues.

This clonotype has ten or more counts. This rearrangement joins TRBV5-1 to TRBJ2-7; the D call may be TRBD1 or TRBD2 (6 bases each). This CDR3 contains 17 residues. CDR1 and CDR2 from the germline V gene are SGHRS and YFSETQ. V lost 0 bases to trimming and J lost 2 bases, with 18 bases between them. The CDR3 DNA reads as TGCGCCAGCAGCTTGGGGCCCTCGGGGGACAACCCCTACGAGCAGTACTTC. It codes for CASSLGPSGDNPYEQYF.

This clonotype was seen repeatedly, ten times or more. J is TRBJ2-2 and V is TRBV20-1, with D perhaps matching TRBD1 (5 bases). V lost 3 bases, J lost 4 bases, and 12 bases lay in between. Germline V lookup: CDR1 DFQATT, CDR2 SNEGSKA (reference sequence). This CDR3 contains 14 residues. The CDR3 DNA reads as TGCAGTGCTAGCGGGTCCCAGGGCACCGGGGAGCTGTTTTTT. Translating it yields CSASGSQGTGELFF.

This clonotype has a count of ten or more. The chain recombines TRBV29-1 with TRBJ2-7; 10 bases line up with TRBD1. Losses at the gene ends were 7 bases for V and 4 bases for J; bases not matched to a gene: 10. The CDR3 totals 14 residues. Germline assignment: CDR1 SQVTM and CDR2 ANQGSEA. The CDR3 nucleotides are TGCAGCGCCTCAGGAGGGACAGGGGAATACGAGCAGTACTTC. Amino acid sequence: CSASGGTGEYEQYF.

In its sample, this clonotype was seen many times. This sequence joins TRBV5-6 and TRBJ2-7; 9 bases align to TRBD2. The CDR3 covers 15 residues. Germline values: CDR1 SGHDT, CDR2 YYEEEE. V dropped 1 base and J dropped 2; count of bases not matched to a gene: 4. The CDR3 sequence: CASSLTREGTYEQYF. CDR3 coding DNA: TGTGCCAGCAGCTTGACGCGGGAGGGAACCTACGAGCAGTACTTC.

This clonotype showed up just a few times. Here the CDR3 DNA reads TGTGCCACCAGCAGAGACAGGGGGGGAGAGACCCAGTACTTC. It codes for CATSRDRGGETQYF. This chain uses TRBV15 with TRBJ2-5, with D tentatively TRBD1 or TRBD2 (7 bases each). This CDR3 has 14 residues. With 0 bases removed from V and 4 bases from J, the gap between germline ends came to 9 bases. Germline-derived CDR1 and CDR2 are LNHNV and YYDKDF (reference sequence).

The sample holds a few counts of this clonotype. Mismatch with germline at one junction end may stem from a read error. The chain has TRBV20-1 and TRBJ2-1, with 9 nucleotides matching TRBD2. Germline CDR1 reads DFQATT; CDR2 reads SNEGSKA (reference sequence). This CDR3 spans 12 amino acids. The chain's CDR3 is CLGLASYNEQFF. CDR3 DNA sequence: TGTCTAGGACTAGCGTCCTACAATGAGCAGTTCTTC.

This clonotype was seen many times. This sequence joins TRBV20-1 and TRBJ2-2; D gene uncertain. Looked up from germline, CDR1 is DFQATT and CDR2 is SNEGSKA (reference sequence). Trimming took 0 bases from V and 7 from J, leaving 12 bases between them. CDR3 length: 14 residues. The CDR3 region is CSARDRPVIGELFF. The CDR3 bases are TGCAGTGCTAGAGATCGGCCGGTAATCGGGGAGCTGTTTTTT.

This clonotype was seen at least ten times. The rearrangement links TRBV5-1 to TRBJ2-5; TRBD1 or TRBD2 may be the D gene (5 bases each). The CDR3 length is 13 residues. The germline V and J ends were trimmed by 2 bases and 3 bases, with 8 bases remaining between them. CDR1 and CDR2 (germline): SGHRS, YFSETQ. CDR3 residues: CASSLWGKETQYF. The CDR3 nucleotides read TGCGCCAGCAGCTTATGGGGGAAAGAGACCCAGTACTTC. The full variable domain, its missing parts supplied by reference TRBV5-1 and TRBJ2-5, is KAGVTQTPRYLIKTRGQQVTLSCSPISGHRSVSWYQQTPGQGLQFLFEYFSETQRNKGNFPGRFSGRQFSNSRSEMNVSTLELGDSALYLCASSLWGKETQYFGPGTRLLVL.

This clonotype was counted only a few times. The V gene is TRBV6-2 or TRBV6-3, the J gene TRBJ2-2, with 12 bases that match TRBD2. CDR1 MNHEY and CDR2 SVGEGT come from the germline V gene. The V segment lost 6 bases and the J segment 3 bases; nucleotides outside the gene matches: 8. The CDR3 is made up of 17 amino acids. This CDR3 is CASSPLAGGLDTGELFF. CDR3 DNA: TGTGCCAGCAGCCCCCTAGCGGGAGGGTTGGACACCGGGGAGCTGTTTTTT.

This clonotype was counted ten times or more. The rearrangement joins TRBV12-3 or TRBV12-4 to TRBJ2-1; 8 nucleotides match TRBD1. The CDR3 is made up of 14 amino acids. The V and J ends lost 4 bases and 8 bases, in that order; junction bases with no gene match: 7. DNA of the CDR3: TGTGCCAGCAGTTGGAACAGGGGGGTTGATGAGCAGTTCTTC. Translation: CASSWNRGVDEQFF.

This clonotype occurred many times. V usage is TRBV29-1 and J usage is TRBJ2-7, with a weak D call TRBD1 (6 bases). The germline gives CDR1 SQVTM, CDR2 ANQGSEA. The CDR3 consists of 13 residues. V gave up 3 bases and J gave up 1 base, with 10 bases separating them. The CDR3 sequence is CSVDVTGSYEQYF. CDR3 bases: TGCAGCGTTGATGTAACAGGGTCCTACGAGCAGTACTTC.